The 12 T cell receptor beta chains given below trace back to one sample, sequenced in a study of regulatory and conventional T cells in RAG deficiency. The sorted conventional CD4+ T cells were CD25-low and CD127-high, with genomic DNA sequenced. Clones were sequenced by immunoSEQ multiplex PCR, and TCRdb holds only the in-frame ones, with some missing. The sample comprises 30,000 to 40,000 clones, roughly three quarters of which are singletons, and 3% to 4% rests with the top ten. The sample was also linked to a second study, of regulatory T cells. Turning to that study: The PCR used 52 TRBV and 13 TRBJ primers.

The sequenced material came from CD4+ effector T cells sorted from blood. The receptors derive from a human donor in good health.

The J gene is TRBJ1-6, the V gene TRBV2, with TRBD1 matching over 7 bases. Looked up from germline, CDR1 is SNHLY and CDR2 is FYNNEI. This CDR3 comprises 14 residues. The trim removed 4 bases at V and 8 bases at J, leaving 5 bases unmatched. The CDR3 DNA is TGTGCCAGCAGTGCGGCAGGGGGGGATTCACCCCTCCACTTT. It translates to CASSAAGGDSPLHF.

This clone was counted only a few times. The chain recombines TRBV5-1 with TRBJ1-6; D is uncertain. The CDR3 runs 13 residues. Germline V gene lookup returns CDR1 SGHRS and CDR2 YFSETQ. Trimming removed 3 bases at V and 8 bases at J, with 9 bases between. The CDR3, as DNA: TGCGCCAGCAGCTCGCGGAGCGATTCACCCCTCCACTTT. The encoded protein is CASSSRSDSPLHF.

This clone was observed a handful of times. The chain is built from TRBV7-9 and TRBJ2-7; TRBD1 matches 9 bases. Germline CDR1 SEHNR, CDR2 FQNEAQ (reference sequence). CDR3 length equals 14 residues. With 5 bases clipped from V and 4 bases from J, the junction kept 6 bases outside the gene matches. The CDR3 bases are TGTGCCAGCAGCCGCGGGACAGGGCAATACGAGCAGTACTTC. It codes for CASSRGTGQYEQYF. Supplemented by reference TRBV7-9 and TRBJ2-7, the full variable domain reads DTGVSQNPRHKITKRGQNVTFRCDPISEHNRLYWYRQTLGQGPEFLTYFQNEAQLEKSRLLSDRFSAERPKGSFSTLEIQRTEQGDSAMYLCASSRGTGQYEQYFGPGTRLTVT.

With regard to this clone: The identical CDR3 is also encoded by other nucleotide sequences in the sample. The chain employs TRBV18 and TRBJ2-5; D is unresolved. This CDR3 is built from 11 residues. The V end was cut by 3 bases, the J end by 1 base, with 0 bases between. From germline, CDR1 is KGHSH and CDR2 LQKENI. DNA of the CDR3: TGTGCCAGCTCACCCCAAGAGACCCAGTACTTC. Its protein product is CASSPQETQYF.

This clone was recorded once. The rearrangement links TRBV27 to TRBJ2-2; possible D gene TRBD2, 5 bases. Germline V gives CDR1 MNHEY, CDR2 SMNVEV (reference sequence). The CDR3 extends over 16 amino acids. Trimming took 2 bases from V and 4 from J, leaving 14 bases between them. The chain's CDR3 is CASSLRAGGGTGELFF. CDR3 DNA: TGTGCCAGCAGTTTAAGGGCGGGCGGCGGCACCGGGGAGCTGTTTTTT.

This chain links TRBV28 with TRBJ2-4; D perhaps matches TRBD2 (6 bases). With 4 bases removed from V and 6 bases from J, the gap between germline ends came to 13 bases. CDR3 length: 14 amino acids. Germline CDR1 is MDHEN and CDR2 is SYDVKM. CDR3 sequence reads: CASSSRTGGNIQYF. CDR3 coding DNA: TGTGCCAGCAGTTCCCGTACCGGGGGAAACATTCAGTACTTC.

The J gene is TRBJ2-5, the V gene TRBV5-1; either TRBD1 or TRBD2 may fit D (6 bases each). Trimming took off 4 bases at V and 4 bases at J, with 20 bases between the two ends. Germline values: CDR1 SGHRS, CDR2 YFSETQ. The CDR3 runs 16 residues. CDR3 DNA sequence: TGCGCCAGCAGCCGAGCCCAGGGGCCCGGGGGAGAGACCCAGTACTTC. Encoded protein: CASSRAQGPGGETQYF.

The chain links TRBV11-2 to TRBJ2-3; D is uncertain. The ends were cut back, 4 bases at V and 8 bases at J, with 16 bases in the middle. The CDR3 totals 14 residues. CDR1 is SGHAT and CDR2 is FQNNGV in the germline V gene. The CDR3, as DNA: TGTGCCAGCAGCTCCAGTGGGGTCCTAGGTACGCAGTATTTT. This sequence encodes CASSSSGVLGTQYF.

This sequence joins TRBV25-1 and TRBJ1-4, with 10 bases lining up with TRBD1. The germline CDR1 and CDR2 sequences are MGHDK and SYGVNS. The CDR3 consists of 13 residues. V lost 4 bases, J lost 7 bases, and 0 bases stayed unmatched. CDR3 nucleotide sequence: TGTGCCAGCAGTGGGACAGGGGGTGAAAAACTGTTTTTT. It codes for CASSGTGGEKLFF.

V is TRBV7-9 and J is TRBJ1-5; tentative D call: TRBD1 (6 bases). With 3 bases removed from V and 6 bases from J, the gap between germline ends came to 15 bases. CDR1 and CDR2 from the germline V gene are SEHNR and FQNEAQ (reference sequence). The CDR3 has 15 amino acids. Here the CDR3 reads CASSLGGRRGQPQHF. The CDR3 nucleotides are TGTGCCAGCAGCTTGGGGGGCAGAAGGGGTCAGCCCCAGCATTTT.

The chain couples TRBV7-9 to TRBJ2-1; TRBD2 agrees at 7 bases. The CDR3 sequence is 19 residues long. V lost 2 bases, J lost 7 bases, and 20 bases stayed unmatched. CDR1 is SEHNR and CDR2 is FQNEAQ in the germline V gene (reference sequence). CDR3 loop: CASSLPVVLAVPLSNEQFF. As DNA, the CDR3 is TGTGCCAGCAGCTTACCCGTGGTGCTAGCGGTCCCACTCAGTAATGAGCAGTTCTTC. Using reference TRBV7-9 and TRBJ2-1 for the parts outside the CDR3, the full variable domain is DTGVSQNPRHKITKRGQNVTFRCDPISEHNRLYWYRQTLGQGPEFLTYFQNEAQLEKSRLLSDRFSAERPKGSFSTLEIQRTEQGDSAMYLCASSLPVVLAVPLSNEQFFGPGTRLTVL.

The gene calls are TRBV5-6 and TRBJ1-5; D not certain. CDR3 length equals 14 residues. Germline V gene sequence: CDR1 SGHDT, CDR2 YYEEEE. Trimming cost V 0 bases and J 4 bases, with 8 bases left between them. For the CDR3, the DNA is TGTGCCAGCAGCTTGGGGTTCGAGAATCAGCCCCAGCATTTT. Its translation: CASSLGFENQPQHF.